Below, one T cell receptor (beta chain) is given with its context. Its antigen is undetermined. Its ends do not fully match the called genes, so a read error is possible. This specimen comes from a study of monozygotic twins with cystic fibrosis. TCRdb keeps only in-frame clones here, not all; method: immunoSEQ multiplex PCR. The sample has about 29,000 clones; around four fifths are singletons. The CDR3 length is 16 residues. The V gene's germline CDR1 is SSHAT and CDR2 FNYEAQ (reference sequence). Study results and caveats: Monozygotic CF twins shared more identical nucleotide clonotypes than unrelated patients.

The source is a girl aged 2 to 10 with cystic fibrosis. The chain has TRBV7-7 and TRBJ2-2, with 8 nucleotides matching TRBD2. The source material was blood. CDR3 protein: CASSLLADANTGELFF. Written as DNA, the CDR3 is TGTGCTAGCAGCTTACTAGCGGACGCGAACACCGGGGAGCTGTTTTTT.